This T cell receptor beta chain is drawn from a study of blood T cells in healthy people across ages. Germline V gene lookup returns CDR1 SQVTM and CDR2 ANQGSEA. The V gene lost 1 base and the J gene lost 10 bases, with 10 bases spanning the gap. The CDR3 covers 12 residues. Primers used in a second PCR of roughly 6 to 11 cycles were a sample-barcoded 5' primer and a J-beta primer mix. TCRdb re-analysed the 5' RACE reads in MiXCR, keeping a single row per CDR3 protein. The sample carries about 780,000 distinct CDR3 sequences, 20% to 30% recorded once. The authors drew around 9.4 milliliters of peripheral blood from each donor. This sample was also put to use in a study of T cells of mothers and their children. As that study records: Each child gave a few million TCR beta CDR3 reads (each mother, over 9 million). An overlap that was slightly higher, though non-significant, was seen in related mother-child pairs versus unrelated pairs.

The source material was blood. The rearrangement uses TRBV29-1 and TRBJ1-4, with D hard to call. The source of this sequence is a boy between 10 and 17 years old in good health. Here the CDR3 reads CSVEATPAKLFF. The CDR3 DNA reads as TGCAGCGTTGAAGCTACACCGGCAAAACTGTTTTTT.